The present entry profiles one T cell receptor beta chain with its context. Its target is unknown. With 2 bases removed from V and 0 bases from J, the gap between germline ends came to 7 bases. Germline CDR1 reads SEHNR; CDR2 reads FQNEAQ (reference sequence). The CDR3 contains 14 residues. Extraction of total RNA produced a minimum of 6 micrograms from each sample. These data are taken from a study of blood T cells in healthy people across ages. Study observations and caveats: Across the age range, TCR beta diversity per million T cells fell in a roughly linear way.

Primers used in a second PCR of about 6 to 12 cycles were a sample-barcoded 5' primer and a J-beta primer mix. Every cDNA molecule bore a tag from a template-switch adaptor containing 12 random nucleotides. TCRdb analysed the 5' RACE reads with MiXCR anew, one entry per CDR3 protein. There are some 900,000 distinct CDR3 sequences in the sample; about 30% occur only once, and approximately 15% lies in the top ten. The TCR was taken from a woman of 80 years or more in good health. This sequence joins TRBV7-9 and TRBJ1-1; no definite D call. The sample taken for sequencing was blood. The CDR3 DNA follows: TGTGCCAGCAGCTTACTATCCGTGAACACTGAAGCTTTCTTT. Encoded protein: CASSLLSVNTEAFF. Looking up the rest from reference TRBV7-9 and TRBJ1-1 gives the full variable domain: DTGVSQNPRHKITKRGQNVTFRCDPISEHNRLYWYRQTLGQGPEFLTYFQNEAQLEKSRLLSDRFSAERPKGSFSTLEIQRTEQGDSAMYLCASSLLSVNTEAFFGQGTRLTVV.